A selection of T cell receptor beta chains follows, all from one sample in a study of T cells in Graves' hyperthyroidism and ophthalmopathy. One entry per CDR3 protein, called by TCRdb with MiXCR from the multiplex PCR reads. Of 750,000 to 950,000 distinct CDR3 sequences in the sample, 38% were seen once. The material sequenced was blood. The receptors derive from a man in his late teens or twenties with Graves' hyperthyroidism. Both conserved end residues are part of each CDR3. A D gene is named only where the DNA matches it firmly. Clone size, where shown, is once, few, many, or a class for clones that have expanded.

length	D	V	J	size	CDR3	DNA
14	-	TRBV7-8	TRBJ2-7	many	CASSLARDSYEQYF	TGTGCCAGCAGCTTAGCAAGGGACTCCTACGAGCAGTACTTC
17	TRBD1	TRBV7-6	TRBJ1-5	-	CASSQGGTGRDNQPQHF	TGTGCCAGCAGCCAGGGGGGGACAGGGAGAGACAATCAGCCCCAGCATTTT
18	-	TRBV14	TRBJ2-6	-	CASSQGRGYFSGANVLTF	TGTGCCAGCAGCCAAGGCAGGGGATACTTCTCTGGGGCCAACGTCCTGACTTTC
12	TRBD1	TRBV19	TRBJ1-5	once	CASHDRDQPQHF	TGTGCCAGTCATGACAGGGATCAGCCCCAGCATTTT
12	-	TRBV12-3/TRBV12-4	TRBJ1-2	many	CASSPQGYGYTF	TGTGCCAGCAGTCCACAGGGTTATGGCTACACCTTC
15	-	TRBV15	TRBJ1-5	-	CASRDQQGSNQPQHF	TGTGCCAGCAGGGACCAACAGGGTAGCAATCAGCCCCAGCATTTT
17	TRBD1	TRBV24-1	TRBJ2-2	-	CATSDPRDSANTGELFF	TGTGCCACCAGTGACCCCCGGGACAGTGCGAACACCGGGGAGCTGTTTTTT
14	-	TRBV29-1	TRBJ1-4	many	CSVGGAATNEKLFF	TGCAGCGTTGGAGGGGCGGCAACTAATGAAAAACTGTTTTTT
16	TRBD1	TRBV6-1	TRBJ1-1	-	CASNFQLQGGWSEAFF	TGTGCCAGCAATTTCCAGTTGCAAGGGGGCTGGTCTGAAGCTTTCTTT
14	-	TRBV7-9	TRBJ2-7	many	CASSLALTGYEQYF	TGTGCCAGCAGCTTAGCACTCACGGGATACGAGCAGTACTTC
12	-	TRBV2	TRBJ1-5	many	CASKSLNQPQHF	TGTGCCAGCAAAAGTTTAAATCAGCCCCAGCATTTT
13	-	TRBV7-9	TRBJ1-1	many	CASSVDMDTEAFF	TGTGCCAGCAGCGTGGACATGGACACTGAAGCTTTCTTT
16	-	TRBV15	TRBJ1-1	many	CATSRVGAGVGPEAFF	TGTGCCACCAGCAGAGTGGGGGCGGGGGTGGGCCCTGAAGCTTTCTTT
16	TRBD1	TRBV15	TRBJ2-5	once	CATSSGQGTVKETQYF	TGTGCCACCAGCAGCGGACAGGGGACAGTTAAAGAGACCCAGTACTTC
11	-	TRBV6-5	TRBJ2-3	once	CASGRGNTQYF	TGTGCCAGCGGACGGGGAAATACGCAGTATTTT
12	-	TRBV7-2	TRBJ2-7	many	CASSLSRYEQYF	TGTGCCAGCAGCTTAAGTCGTTACGAGCAGTACTTC
16	TRBD2	TRBV7-2	TRBJ2-2	few	CASSGTSGVGTGELFF	TGTGCCAGCAGCGGTACTAGCGGCGTCGGCACCGGGGAGCTGTTTTTT
15	-	TRBV19	TRBJ1-4	-	CASSSTIATNEKLFF	TGTGCCAGTAGTTCAACAATTGCAACTAATGAAAAACTGTTTTTT
13	-	TRBV10-1	TRBJ2-7	many	CASSEDRFVEQYF	TGCGCCAGCAGTGAGGACAGGTTCGTCGAGCAGTACTTC
13	TRBD1	TRBV7-9	TRBJ1-6	many	CASSHTGDSPLHF	TGTGCCAGCAGCCATACAGGGGATTCACCCCTCCACTTT
15	TRBD1	TRBV12-3/TRBV12-4	TRBJ1-5	-	CASSFWTGDNQPQHF	TGTGCCAGCAGCTTTTGGACAGGGGACAATCAGCCCCAGCATTTT
14	TRBD2	TRBV20-1	TRBJ2-7	many	CSASLTSGRDEQYF	TGCAGTGCCAGCCTGACTAGCGGGAGGGACGAGCAGTACTTC
12	-	TRBV29-1	TRBJ2-2	many	CSVDTGYGELFF	TGCAGCGTTGATACAGGGTACGGGGAGCTGTTTTTT
15	-	TRBV10-3	TRBJ1-5	few	CASKIDGGSNQPQHF	TGTGCCAGCAAGATAGACGGTGGCTCCAATCAGCCCCAGCATTTT
15	-	TRBV5-6	TRBJ1-1	-	CASSLTLTMNTEAFF	TGTGCCAGCAGCTTAACACTCACCATGAACACTGAAGCTTTCTTT
14	-	TRBV12-3/TRBV12-4	TRBJ1-1	many	CASRPSTANTEAFF	TGTGCCAGCAGACCCTCAACAGCAAACACTGAAGCTTTCTTT
17	-	TRBV2	TRBJ2-2	-	CATEAGAQGLNTGELFF	TGTGCCACCGAGGCGGGGGCGCAAGGCTTAAACACCGGGGAGCTGTTTTTT
13	-	TRBV4-1	TRBJ2-5	-	CASSQEGTNAQYF	TGCGCCAGCAGCCAAGAGGGGACGAACGCCCAGTACTTC
12	-	TRBV2	TRBJ1-4	few	CASSGDQNELFF	TGTGCCAGCAGCGGGGATCAGAACGAACTGTTTTTT
13	TRBD1	TRBV29-1	TRBJ2-6	-	CSVGRQGRNTEAF	TGCAGCGTAGGACGACAGGGGCGGAACACTGAAGCTTTC
15	-	TRBV7-6	TRBJ2-6	many	CASSLAYSGANVLTF	TGTGCCAGCAGCTTAGCCTACTCTGGGGCCAACGTCCTGACTTTC
13	-	TRBV7-8	TRBJ2-7	-	CASSRSASYEQYF	TGTGCCAGCAGCCGCAGCGCCTCCTACGAGCAGTACTTC
14	-	TRBV7-9	TRBJ1-4	many	CASSPPPGGEKLFF	TGTGCCAGCAGCCCCCCCCCTGGAGGAGAAAAACTGTTTTTT
14	-	TRBV29-1	TRBJ1-1	-	CSARRGDGGLLAFF	TGCAGCGCCCGACGGGGAGATGGGGGCCTCTTGGCTTTCTTT
14	-	TRBV7-8	TRBJ2-7	many	CASSGGPWDYEQYF	TGTGCCAGCAGCGGGGGCCCTTGGGACTACGAGCAGTACTTC
17	-	TRBV5-1	TRBJ2-5	-	CASSLEVAGGVGETQYF	TGCGCCAGCAGCTTGGAGGTCGCCGGGGGCGTAGGAGAGACCCAGTACTTC
16	-	TRBV2	TRBJ2-6	many	CASSENRISGANVLTF	TGTGCCAGCAGTGAAAACCGAATCTCTGGGGCCAACGTCCTGACTTTC